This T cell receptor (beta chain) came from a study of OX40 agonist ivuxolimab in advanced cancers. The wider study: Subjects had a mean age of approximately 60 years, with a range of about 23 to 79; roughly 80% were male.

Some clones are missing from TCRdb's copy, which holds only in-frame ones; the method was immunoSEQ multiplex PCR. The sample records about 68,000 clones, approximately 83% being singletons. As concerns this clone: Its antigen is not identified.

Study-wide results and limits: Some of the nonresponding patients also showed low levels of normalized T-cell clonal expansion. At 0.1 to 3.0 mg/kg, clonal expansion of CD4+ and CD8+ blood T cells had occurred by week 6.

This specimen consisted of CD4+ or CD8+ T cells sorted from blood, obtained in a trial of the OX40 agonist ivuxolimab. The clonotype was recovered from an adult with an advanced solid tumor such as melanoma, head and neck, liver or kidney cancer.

CDR3 sequence: CATSRDPGQVAKNIQYF. The CDR3 bases are TGTGCCACCAGCAGAGATCCGGGACAGGTAGCCAAAAACATTCAGTACTTC. The V call is TRBV15, the J call TRBJ2-4; 8 bases are shared with TRBD1. The J segment lost 0 bases and the V segment lost 0 bases, leaving 4 bases of the junction unmatched. Germline lookup yields CDR1 LNHNV and CDR2 YYDKDF (reference sequence). The CDR3 consists of 17 residues.